This paragraph covers one T cell receptor beta chain sequence. Its antigen is still unknown. Primers for the PCR totalled 60 Vbeta and 13 Jbeta. Only in-frame clones appear in the TCRdb table, and some are missing; sequencing was by immunoSEQ multiplex PCR. The sample has around 140,000 clones, 75% to 85% seen once. The source of the sample is a study of cytomegalovirus exposure and HLA in healthy donors. Study-level results: A later analysis appeared to link common viral pathogens to several of the most significant clusters.

The receptor was isolated from a female donor in good health and CMV-seropositive. The sample comprised PBMCs.

CDR3 in amino acids: CASSLGGEETQYF. In DNA form, the CDR3 reads TGTGCCAGCAGCTTGGGGGGGGAAGAGACCCAGTACTTC. The chain couples TRBV5-4 to TRBJ2-5; tentative D call: TRBD2 (6 bases). There are 13 residues in the CDR3. The ends were cut back, 0 bases at V and 3 bases at J, with 6 bases in the middle. Germline V CDR1 and CDR2: SGHNT, YYREEE (reference sequence).